These 21 T cell receptor beta chains were all obtained from the same sample, sequenced in a study of vaccination and CD4 T cells after COVID-19. Sample treatment: approximately nine-day PBMC culture with coronavirus spike peptide pools or control peptides (ViraFEST assay). Cultured CD4+ T-cell DNA underwent Oncomine TCR Beta short-read sequencing. A single record per CDR3 protein comes from TCRdb applying MiXCR to the PCR reads. The sample holds 12,000 to 15,000 distinct CDR3 sequences, around a third seen once. Antigens of these TCRs are unknown. The sample consisted of cultured CD4+ T cells from blood. The receptors shown here come from a human donor with COVID-19.

This clonotype was counted only a few times. V gene TRBV6-1 combines with J gene TRBJ1-5; 8 nucleotides align to TRBD1. Germline V gene lookup returns CDR1 MNHNS and CDR2 SASEGT. CDR3 length: 15 residues. Losses at the gene ends were 7 bases for V and 7 bases for J; bases not matched to a gene: 12. In DNA form, the CDR3 reads TGTGCCAGCACCCCGACAGGGGCTAGGGGGCAGCCCCAGCATTTT. Translated, it gives CASTPTGARGQPQHF.

CDR3 sequence: CASSLTWTVPGNTIYF. In DNA, the CDR3 is TGTGCCAGCAGCTTAACTTGGACCGTCCCTGGAAACACCATATATTTT. This chain uses TRBV7-8 with TRBJ1-3; no clear D gene. Trimming took 2 bases from V and 2 from J, leaving 13 bases between them. This CDR3 spans 16 amino acids. CDR1 SGHVS and CDR2 FQNEAQ come from the germline V gene.

This clonotype was observed a few times. The rearrangement uses TRBV6-1 and TRBJ2-1, with 7 positions matching TRBD2. CDR1 MNHNS and CDR2 SASEGT come from the germline V gene. The CDR3 covers 13 residues. Unmatched junction bases numbered 9, after V lost 1 base and J lost 15 bases. CDR3 nucleotides: TGTGCCAGCAGTGAAGGGGGACTACCGCGGTTGTTCTTC. Translated, it gives CASSEGGLPRLFF.

The chain carries TRBV5-4 and TRBJ2-7; D might be TRBD2 (6 bases). This CDR3 is 15 amino acids long. Germline loops: CDR1 SGHNT, CDR2 YYREEE (reference sequence). The V and J ends lost 0 bases and 0 bases respectively, with 10 bases between them. The DNA for the CDR3 is TGTGCCAGCAGCTTGGCCGGAGCGGGCTCCTACGAGCAGTACTTC. Translation gives CASSLAGAGSYEQYF.

This chain uses TRBV2 with TRBJ2-2, with D uncertain. This CDR3 has 15 amino acids. CDR1 and CDR2 (germline): SNHLY, FYNNEI. The ends were cut back, 6 bases at V and 0 bases at J, with 11 bases in the middle. For the CDR3, the DNA is TGTGCCAGCAGGGAGACTTACGCGAACACCGGGGAGCTGTTTTTT. Encoded protein: CASRETYANTGELFF.

This clonotype was seen only a few times. CDR3 protein: CASSLEGSNYGYTF. The CDR3 DNA is TGTGCCAGCAGCTTAGAGGGATCTAACTATGGCTACACCTTC. V usage is TRBV7-2 and J usage is TRBJ1-2; D gene uncertain. Germline CDR1 SGHTA, CDR2 FQGNSA. Trimming pared 1 base from V and 0 bases from J, leaving 6 bases between. This CDR3 is built from 14 residues.

V and J are TRBV5-4 and TRBJ1-2; D gene unclear. V lost 1 base, J lost 2 bases, and 9 bases lay in between. The length of the CDR3 is 14 residues. CDR1 and CDR2 from the germline V gene are SGHNT and YYREEE (reference sequence). In DNA form, the CDR3 reads TGTGCCAGCAGCTTGTTCAGCCTAAACTATGGCTACACCTTC. It specifies CASSLFSLNYGYTF.

V usage is TRBV11-2 and J usage is TRBJ1-5, with a tentative D call TRBD1 (5 bases). CDR3 length equals 16 residues. Germline loops: CDR1 SGHAT, CDR2 FQNNGV. With 5 bases removed from V and 5 bases from J, the gap between germline ends came to 19 bases. The DNA for the CDR3 is TGTGCCAGCAGCCGGGGCGAGCGTGCTGGGGATCAGCCCCAGCATTTT. It specifies CASSRGERAGDQPQHF.

The V gene is TRBV6-1, the J gene TRBJ2-3, with D possibly being TRBD2 (7 bases). V was trimmed by 5 bases and J by 2 bases, leaving 26 bases between them. The CDR3 contains 19 residues. Germline assignment: CDR1 MNHNS and CDR2 SASEGT. The CDR3 reads CASSRTGGKALTYTDTQYF. CDR3 nucleotide sequence: TGTGCCAGCAGTCGAACGGGGGGCAAGGCCCTCACATACACAGATACGCAGTATTTT.

This clonotype showed up just a few times. The chain couples TRBV10-3 to TRBJ2-3; D gene uncertain. Germline CDR1 ENHRY, CDR2 SYGVKD. There are 11 residues in the CDR3. Trimming removed 7 bases at V and 5 bases at J, with 7 bases between. This CDR3 is CAITEKDTQYF. CDR3 in DNA: TGTGCCATCACAGAAAAAGATACGCAGTATTTT.

The chain combines TRBV30 with TRBJ2-6, with TRBD1 matching 7 bases. V trimming: 0 bases; J trimming: 0 bases; junction bases outside the gene matches: 14. The germline V gene has CDR1 GTSNPN and CDR2 SVGIG (reference sequence). The length of the CDR3 is 20 residues. The CDR3 protein is CAWSVRKEGDSSSGANVLTF. DNA of the CDR3: TGTGCCTGGAGTGTACGGAAGGAAGGGGACAGTAGCTCTGGGGCCAACGTCCTGACTTTC.

The CDR3 protein is CSASDRGYEQYF. CDR3 DNA: TGCAGTGCTTCAGACAGGGGGTACGAGCAGTACTTC. V is TRBV20-1 and J is TRBJ2-7, with 9 bases fitting TRBD1. The germline gives CDR1 DFQATT, CDR2 SNEGSKA (reference sequence). V was pared by 5 bases and J by 4 bases, with 3 bases of the junction left unmatched. The CDR3 runs to 12 residues.

The chain uses TRBV11-2 and TRBJ1-3; D gene unclear. V lost 2 bases and J 2 bases, leaving 4 bases between the germline ends. The CDR3 covers 13 residues. CDR1 is SGHAT and CDR2 is FQNNGV in the germline V gene. The CDR3 DNA sequence: TGTGCCAGCAGCTTACCCCCTGGAAACACCATATATTTT. Translation: CASSLPPGNTIYF. Together with reference TRBV11-2 and TRBJ1-3, the CDR3 gives the full variable domain: EAGVAQSPRYKIIEKRQSVAFWCNPISGHATLYWYQQILGQGPKLLIQFQNNGVVDDSQLPKDRFSAERLKGVDSTLKIQPAKLEDSAVYLCASSLPPGNTIYFGEGSWLTVV.

In its sample, this clonotype was seen a few times. The chain carries TRBV4-2 and TRBJ1-2; D may be TRBD1 (5 bases). The CDR3 totals 14 residues. Germline V gives CDR1 LGHNA, CDR2 YNFKEQ. The ends were cut back, 0 bases at V and 3 bases at J, with 8 bases in the middle. The CDR3 here is CASSQERGDYGYTF. The DNA of the CDR3 is TGTGCCAGCAGCCAAGAAAGAGGGGACTATGGCTACACCTTC.

The gene calls are TRBV12-3 or TRBV12-4 and TRBJ1-2, with a weak D call TRBD1 (5 bases). This CDR3 has 15 residues. The V gene lost 4 bases and the J gene lost 4 bases, with 16 bases spanning the gap. The CDR3 region has the DNA TGTGCCAGCAGTTGGGGACGGCGATTTGGCTATGGCTACACCTTC. Amino acid sequence: CASSWGRRFGYGYTF.

The CDR3 sequence is CASSAGTSDTQYF. CDR3 DNA: TGTGCCAGCAGTGCGGGGACTTCAGATACGCAGTATTTT. The chain links TRBV6-1 to TRBJ2-3; D is possibly TRBD2 (6 bases). CDR1 is MNHNS and CDR2 is SASEGT in the germline V gene. V was trimmed by 4 bases and J by 4 bases, leaving 9 bases between them. The CDR3 is 13 residues long.

This clonotype came up a few times. This sequence joins TRBV27 and TRBJ1-2; D gene unclear. Per the germline V gene, CDR1 is MNHEY and CDR2 is SMNVEV (reference sequence). V shed 4 bases and J shed 2 bases, with 14 bases lying between them. The CDR3 is 15 amino acids. The CDR3 is CASSSSRAGNYGYTF. Here the CDR3 DNA reads TGTGCCAGCAGTTCATCAAGGGCGGGGAACTATGGCTACACCTTC.

CDR3 amino acids: CSASPIAESRTDTQYF. The CDR3 DNA reads as TGCAGTGCTAGTCCAATAGCGGAAAGCCGCACAGATACGCAGTATTTT. The chain joins TRBV20-1 to TRBJ2-3; possibly TRBD2 for D (6 bases). Looked up from germline, CDR1 is DFQATT and CDR2 is SNEGSKA (reference sequence). The CDR3 spans 16 residues. Trimming removed 3 bases from V and 1 base from J, with 17 bases in between.

This clonotype showed up just a few times. The chain links TRBV11-3 to TRBJ1-4; D is unclear. The V and J ends lost 3 bases and 7 bases respectively, with 6 bases between them. Germline CDR1 reads SGHNT; CDR2 reads YENEEA. The CDR3 runs 12 residues. In nucleotides, the CDR3 is TGTGCCAGCAGCTTCCGGGGTGAAAAACTGTTTTTT. Its protein is CASSFRGEKLFF.

V is TRBV25-1 and J is TRBJ1-4, with a weak D call TRBD1 (6 bases). Trimming removed 3 bases from V and 8 bases from J, with 16 bases in between. There are 15 residues in the CDR3. Germline values: CDR1 MGHDK, CDR2 SYGVNS. The CDR3 spells CASSDPVQGLEKLFF. As DNA, the CDR3 is TGTGCCAGCAGTGACCCTGTACAGGGTTTAGAAAAACTGTTTTTT.

V usage is TRBV25-1 and J usage is TRBJ2-3; 8 nucleotides align to TRBD2. CDR3 length equals 18 residues. Per the germline V gene, CDR1 is MGHDK and CDR2 is SYGVNS. The trim removed 7 bases at V and 1 base at J, leaving 16 bases unmatched. The CDR3 protein is CASTPPNEGSGGTDTQYF. The CDR3 DNA reads as TGTGCCAGCACCCCCCCCAACGAGGGTAGCGGGGGCACAGATACGCAGTATTTT.